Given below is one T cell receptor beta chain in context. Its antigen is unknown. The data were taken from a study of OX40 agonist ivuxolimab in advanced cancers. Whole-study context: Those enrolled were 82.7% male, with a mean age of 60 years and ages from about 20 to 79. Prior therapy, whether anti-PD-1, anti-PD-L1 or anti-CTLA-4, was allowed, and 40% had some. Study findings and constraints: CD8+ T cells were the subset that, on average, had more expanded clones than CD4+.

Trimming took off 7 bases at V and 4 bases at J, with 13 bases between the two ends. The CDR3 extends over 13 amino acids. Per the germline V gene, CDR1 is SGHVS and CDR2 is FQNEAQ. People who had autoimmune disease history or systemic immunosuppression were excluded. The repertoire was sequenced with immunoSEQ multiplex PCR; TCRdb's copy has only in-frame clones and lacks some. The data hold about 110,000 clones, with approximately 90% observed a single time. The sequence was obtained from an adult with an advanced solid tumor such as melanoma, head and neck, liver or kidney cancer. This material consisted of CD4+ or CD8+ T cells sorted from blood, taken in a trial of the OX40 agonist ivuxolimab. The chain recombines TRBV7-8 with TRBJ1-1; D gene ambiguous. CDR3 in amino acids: CASTEGRGTEAFF. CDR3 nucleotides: TGTGCCAGCACCGAGGGTCGAGGCACTGAAGCTTTCTTT.